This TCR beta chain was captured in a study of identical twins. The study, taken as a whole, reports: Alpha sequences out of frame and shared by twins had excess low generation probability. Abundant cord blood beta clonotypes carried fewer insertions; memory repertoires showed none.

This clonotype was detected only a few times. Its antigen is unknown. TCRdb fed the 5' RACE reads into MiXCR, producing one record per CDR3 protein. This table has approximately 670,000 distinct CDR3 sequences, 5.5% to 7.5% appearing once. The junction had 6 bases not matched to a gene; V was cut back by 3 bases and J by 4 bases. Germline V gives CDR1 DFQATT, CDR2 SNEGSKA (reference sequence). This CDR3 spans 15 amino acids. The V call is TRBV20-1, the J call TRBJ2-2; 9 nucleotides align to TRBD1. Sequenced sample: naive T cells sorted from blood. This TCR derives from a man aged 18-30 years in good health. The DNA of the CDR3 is TGCAGTGCTAGGCAACAGGGGGCGGGCACCGGGGAGCTGTTTTTT. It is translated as CSARQQGAGTGELFF.